This TCR beta chain was retrieved from a study of blood T cell repertoires in COVID-19. Overall study: COVID-19 samples, acute and convalescent, were from the United States, Italy and Spain. T cells, B-cell-depleted T cells, or PBMCs provided the cDNA or gDNA that served as material.

Authors' methods: Estimation of nucleated cell counts relied on the amplification of reference gene primers. Only in-frame clones appear in the TCRdb table, and some are missing; sequencing was by immunoSEQ multiplex PCR. That table is the source of V, J and clone size, and D and trimming were worked out from the DNA. The sample contains some 240,000 clones, 84% of which appear only once. CDR1 is LGHDT and CDR2 is YNNKEL in the germline V gene (reference sequence). This CDR3 has 11 residues. V gave up 8 bases and J gave up 5 bases, with 8 bases separating them. The chain joins TRBV3-1 (or the pseudogene TRBV3-2) to TRBJ2-3; D is unclear. The sample consisted of peripheral blood. This TCR was sampled from a woman in her thirties or forties who had recovered from COVID-19. CDR3 protein: CASETGDTQYF. CDR3 in DNA: TGTGCCAGCGAGACGGGAGATACGCAGTATTTT.